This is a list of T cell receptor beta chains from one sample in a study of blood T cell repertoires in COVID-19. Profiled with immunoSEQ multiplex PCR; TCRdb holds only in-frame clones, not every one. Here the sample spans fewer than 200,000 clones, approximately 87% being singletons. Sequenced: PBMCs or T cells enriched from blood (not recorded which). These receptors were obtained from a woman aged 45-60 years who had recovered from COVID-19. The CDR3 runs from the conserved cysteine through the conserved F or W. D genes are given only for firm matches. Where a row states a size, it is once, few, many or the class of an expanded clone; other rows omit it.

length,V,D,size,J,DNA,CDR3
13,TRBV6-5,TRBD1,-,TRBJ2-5,TGTGCCAGCAGCCGGGACAGGCGAGAGACCCAGTACTTC,CASSRDRRETQYF
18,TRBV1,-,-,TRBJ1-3,TGCACCAGCAGCGACTATACAGGGTCTAATTACTCTGGAAACACCATATATTTT,CTSSDYTGSNYSGNTIYF
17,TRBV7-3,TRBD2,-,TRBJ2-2,TGTGCCAGCAGCTCCCCGGGGGGGTGGCCCCCCGCCGGGGAGCTGTTTTTT,CASSSPGGWPPAGELFF
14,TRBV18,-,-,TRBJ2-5,TGTGCCAGCTCACCAGGAATAGGGGAAGAGACCCAGTACTTC,CASSPGIGEETQYF
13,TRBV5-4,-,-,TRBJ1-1,TGTGCCAGCAGCTTACTGGGAGGCACTGAAGCTTTCTTT,CASSLLGGTEAFF
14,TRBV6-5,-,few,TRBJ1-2,TGTGCCAGCAGCAAATACGAGGAGGGTTATGGCTACACCTTC,CASSKYEEGYGYTF
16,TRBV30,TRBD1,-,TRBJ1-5,TGTGCCTGGAGCGCTTCTAGGACAGGGGGCAATCAGCCCCAGCATTTT,CAWSASRTGGNQPQHF
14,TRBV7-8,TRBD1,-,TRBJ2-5,TGTGCCAGCAGCCCCGGGACAGGGCATGAGACCCAGTACTTC,CASSPGTGHETQYF
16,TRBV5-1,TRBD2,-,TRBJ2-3,TGCGCCAGCAGCTTGGGCACTAGCGGGACCACAGATACGCAGTATTTT,CASSLGTSGTTDTQYF
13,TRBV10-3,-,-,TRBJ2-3,TGTGCCATCAGTGGGCCTTACACAGATACGCAGTATTTT,CAISGPYTDTQYF
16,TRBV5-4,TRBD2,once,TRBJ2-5,TGTGCCAGCAGCCCGGGACTAGATTTAACCCAAGAGACCCAGTACTTC,CASSPGLDLTQETQYF
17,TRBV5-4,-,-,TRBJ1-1,TGTGCCAGCAGCTCCTCAATGATTGCCACTATGAACACTGAAGCTTTCTTT,CASSSSMIATMNTEAFF
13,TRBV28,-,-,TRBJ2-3,TGTGCCAGCAGTTTTCCTAAAACAGATACGCAGTATTTT,CASSFPKTDTQYF
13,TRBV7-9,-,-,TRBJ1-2,TGTGCCAGCAGCCTCCAGACAAGCTATGGCTACACCTTC,CASSLQTSYGYTF
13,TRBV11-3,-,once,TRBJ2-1,TGTGCCAGCAGCTTAGGGGGGGTCAATGAGCAGTTCTTC,CASSLGGVNEQFF
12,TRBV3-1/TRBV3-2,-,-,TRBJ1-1,TGTGCCAGCAGCCAAACTAACACTGAAGCTTTCTTT,CASSQTNTEAFF
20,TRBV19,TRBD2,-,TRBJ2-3,TGTGCCAGTAGTAAAGGCCGACTAGCGGGGGGCACGGTTGGCACAGATACGCAGTATTTT,CASSKGRLAGGTVGTDTQYF
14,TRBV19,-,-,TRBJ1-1,TGTGCCAGTAGTATAGTGGTCGGGGACACTGAAGCTTTCTTT,CASSIVVGDTEAFF
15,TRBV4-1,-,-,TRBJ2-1,TGCGCCAGCAGCCAGGCCGGAGCCTCCTACAATGAGCAGTTCTTC,CASSQAGASYNEQFF
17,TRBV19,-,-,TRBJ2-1,TGTGCCAGTGGGTACGTAGGGACATCCCCCAGGAGCAATGAGCAGTTCTTC,CASGYVGTSPRSNEQFF
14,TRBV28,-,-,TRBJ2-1,TGTGCCAGCAGAGCCGGGGTCGACTACAATGAGCAGTTCTTC,CASRAGVDYNEQFF
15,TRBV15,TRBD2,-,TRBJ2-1,TGTGCCACCAGCAGTAGCGGGACCTCCTACAATGAGCAGTTCTTC,CATSSSGTSYNEQFF
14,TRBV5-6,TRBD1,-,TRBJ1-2,TGTGCCAGCAGCCCGGGACAGGGGGTCTATGGCTACACCTTC,CASSPGQGVYGYTF
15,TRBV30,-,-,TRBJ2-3,TGTGCCTGGGAGCCAGGGCTAGCGAGCACAGATACGCAGTATTTT,CAWEPGLASTDTQYF
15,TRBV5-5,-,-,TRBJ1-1,TGTGCCAGCAGCTTAACCCCGGGGGGTTGGGCTGAAGCTTTCTTT,CASSLTPGGWAEAFF